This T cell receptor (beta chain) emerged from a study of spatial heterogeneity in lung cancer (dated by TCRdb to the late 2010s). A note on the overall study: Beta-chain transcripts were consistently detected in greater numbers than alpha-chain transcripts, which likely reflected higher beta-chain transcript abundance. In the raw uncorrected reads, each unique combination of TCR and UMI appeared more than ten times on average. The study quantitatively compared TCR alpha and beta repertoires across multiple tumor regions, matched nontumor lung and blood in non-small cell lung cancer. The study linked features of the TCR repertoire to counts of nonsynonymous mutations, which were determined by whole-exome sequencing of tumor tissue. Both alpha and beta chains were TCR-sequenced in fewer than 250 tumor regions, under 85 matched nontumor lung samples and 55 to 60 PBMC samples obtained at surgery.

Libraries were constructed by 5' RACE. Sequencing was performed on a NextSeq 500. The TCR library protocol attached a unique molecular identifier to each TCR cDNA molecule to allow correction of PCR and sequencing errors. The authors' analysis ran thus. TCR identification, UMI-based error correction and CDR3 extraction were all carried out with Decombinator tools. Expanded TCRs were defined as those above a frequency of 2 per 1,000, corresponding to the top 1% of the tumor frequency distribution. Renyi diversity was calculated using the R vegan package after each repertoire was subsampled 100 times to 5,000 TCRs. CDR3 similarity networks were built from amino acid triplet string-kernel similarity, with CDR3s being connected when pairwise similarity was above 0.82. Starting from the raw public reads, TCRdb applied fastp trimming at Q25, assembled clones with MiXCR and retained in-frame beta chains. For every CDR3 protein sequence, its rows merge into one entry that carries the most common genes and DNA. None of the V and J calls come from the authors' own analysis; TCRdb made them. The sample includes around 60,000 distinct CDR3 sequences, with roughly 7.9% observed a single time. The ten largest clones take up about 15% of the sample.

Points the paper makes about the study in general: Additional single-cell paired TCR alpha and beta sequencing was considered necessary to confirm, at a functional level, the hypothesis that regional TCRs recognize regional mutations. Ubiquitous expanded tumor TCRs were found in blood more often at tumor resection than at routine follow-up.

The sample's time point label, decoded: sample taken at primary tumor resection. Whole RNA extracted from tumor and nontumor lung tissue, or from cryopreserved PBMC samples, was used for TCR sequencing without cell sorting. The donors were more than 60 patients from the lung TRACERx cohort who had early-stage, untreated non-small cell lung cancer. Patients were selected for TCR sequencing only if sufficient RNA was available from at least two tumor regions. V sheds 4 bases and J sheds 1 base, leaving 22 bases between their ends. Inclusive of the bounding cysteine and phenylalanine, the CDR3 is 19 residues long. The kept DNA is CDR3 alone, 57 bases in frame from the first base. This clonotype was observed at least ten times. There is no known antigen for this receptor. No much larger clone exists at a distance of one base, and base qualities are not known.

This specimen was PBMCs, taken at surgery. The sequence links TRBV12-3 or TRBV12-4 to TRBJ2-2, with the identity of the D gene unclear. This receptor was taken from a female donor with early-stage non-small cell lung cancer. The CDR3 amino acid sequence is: CASSYDRRVGRGNTGELFF. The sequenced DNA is TGTGCCAGCAGTTATGATAGAAGGGTCGGAAGAGGGAACACCGGGGAGCTGTTTTTT.